The rows below give T cell receptor beta chains drawn from one sample of a study of blood T cell repertoires in COVID-19. Sequencing used immunoSEQ multiplex PCR; TCRdb keeps in-frame clones, though not all of them. Here the sample spans approximately 470,000 clones, approximately 83% being singletons. Sequencing used peripheral blood. Receptors were obtained from a human donor in a cohort sampled during active COVID-19. Both conserved end residues are part of each CDR3. The D gene is left open where the match is weak.

V gene: TRBV30; J gene: TRBJ1-5; D gene: .; CDR3 length: 13; CDR3 protein: CAWTGSLNQPQHF
V gene: TRBV9; J gene: TRBJ2-1; D gene: TRBD2; CDR3 length: 18; CDR3 protein: CASSVATSGNGAHNEQFF
V gene: TRBV7-2; J gene: TRBJ1-1; D gene: TRBD1; CDR3 length: 18; CDR3 protein: CASSTRSPGQGLGTEAFF
V gene: TRBV7-6; J gene: TRBJ1-1; D gene: .; CDR3 length: 16; CDR3 protein: CASSLVGSGVPTEAFF
V gene: TRBV19; J gene: TRBJ1-2; D gene: .; CDR3 length: 17; CDR3 protein: CASSISGHSSRNYGYTF
V gene: TRBV28; J gene: TRBJ2-7; D gene: .; CDR3 length: 13; CDR3 protein: CASRRQITYEQYF
V gene: TRBV18; J gene: TRBJ2-1; D gene: TRBD1; CDR3 length: 17; CDR3 protein: CASSRLFPTTGDNEQFF
V gene: TRBV10-3; J gene: TRBJ1-1; D gene: .; CDR3 length: 14; CDR3 protein: CAAGGDILNTEAFF
V gene: TRBV1; J gene: TRBJ1-5; D gene: .; CDR3 length: 17; CDR3 protein: CTSSHAYYRTGNQPQHF
V gene: TRBV27; J gene: TRBJ2-6; D gene: .; CDR3 length: 17; CDR3 protein: CASSLSVGDAGANVLTF
V gene: TRBV30; J gene: TRBJ2-7; D gene: .; CDR3 length: 12; CDR3 protein: CALSQGPYEQYF
V gene: TRBV9; J gene: TRBJ2-3; D gene: TRBD1; CDR3 length: 17; CDR3 protein: CASSVATGGTITDTQYF
V gene: TRBV14; J gene: TRBJ2-5; D gene: .; CDR3 length: 15; CDR3 protein: CASSQGPAKEETQYF
V gene: TRBV7-2; J gene: TRBJ2-7; D gene: .; CDR3 length: 15; CDR3 protein: CASSLVGGGLGEQYF